The text below deals with one T cell receptor (beta chain). Its matching antigen is unknown. V was pared by 7 bases and J by 0 bases, with 18 bases between. CDR3 length equals 16 residues. Per germline, CDR1 MDHEN and CDR2 SYDVKM. Quantitative 5'-RACE with molecular barcodes was used to make the TCR beta libraries. From the 5' RACE reads, TCRdb called clonotypes with MiXCR, one entry per CDR3 protein. This table has 150,000 to 200,000 distinct CDR3 sequences, about 18% appearing once. This sample was taken from a study of CD8 T cells in ankylosing spondylitis. Study observations and caveats: Ankylosing spondylitis blood appeared to be characterized by a TCR beta motif of 8 or 9 highly homologous variants. Disease-linked clones were CD8+ and relatively rare in peripheral blood. Enrichment of disease-linked clones was reportedly significant in matched ankylosing spondylitis synovial fluid.

This clonotype originated in a male donor with ankylosing spondylitis or in good health (not recorded which). The specimen was blood, either unsorted or a sorted T cell fraction (not recorded which). The J gene is TRBJ1-1, the V gene TRBV28; D may be TRBD1 (5 bases). CDR3 DNA sequence: TGTGCCAGCACCAATCCCTTAGCAGGGATGAACACTGAAGCTTTCTTT. Translated: CASTNPLAGMNTEAFF. The complete variable domain, with remaining parts taken from reference TRBV28 and TRBJ1-1, reads DVKVTQSSRYLVKRTGEKVFLECVQDMDHENMFWYRQDPGLGLRLIYFSYDVKMKEKGDIPEGYSVSREKKERFSLILESASTNQTSMYLCASTNPLAGMNTEAFFGQGTRLTVV.